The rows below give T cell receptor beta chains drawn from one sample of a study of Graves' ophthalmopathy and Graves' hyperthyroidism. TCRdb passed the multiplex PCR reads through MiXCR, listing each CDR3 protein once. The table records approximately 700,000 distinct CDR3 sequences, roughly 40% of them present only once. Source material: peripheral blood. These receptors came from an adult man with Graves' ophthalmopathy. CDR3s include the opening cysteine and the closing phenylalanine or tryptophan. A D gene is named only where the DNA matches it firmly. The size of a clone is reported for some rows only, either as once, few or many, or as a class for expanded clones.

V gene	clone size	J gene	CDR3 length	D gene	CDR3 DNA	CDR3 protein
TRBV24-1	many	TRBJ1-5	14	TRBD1	TGTGCCACCAGTGACCCAGGGACAGGGGGACCCCAGCATTTT	CATSDPGTGGPQHF
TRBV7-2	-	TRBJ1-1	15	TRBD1	TGTGCCAGCAGCTTAGATGGACAGGGTCCAACTGAAGCTTTCTTT	CASSLDGQGPTEAFF
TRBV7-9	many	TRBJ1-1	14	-	TGTGCCAGCAGCGCCAGGGGTAGGGGAACTGAAGCTTTCTTT	CASSARGRGTEAFF
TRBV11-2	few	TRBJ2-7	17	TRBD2	TGTGCCAGCAGCCCCGAATCTAGTAGCGGGAGAGTGGGCGAGCAGTACTTC	CASSPESSSGRVGEQYF
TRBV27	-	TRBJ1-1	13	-	TGTGCCAGCAGTTTATCCTCCCTGGCTGAAGCTTTCTTT	CASSLSSLAEAFF
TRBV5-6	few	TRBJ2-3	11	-	TGTGCCAGCAGCTTTGCAGATACGCAGTATTTT	CASSFADTQYF
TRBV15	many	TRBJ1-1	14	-	TGTGCCACCAGCAGAGATGAGGTGAACACTGAAGCTTTCTTT	CATSRDEVNTEAFF
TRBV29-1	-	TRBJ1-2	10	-	TGCAGCGCCGGTCGGGATGGTTACACCTTC	CSAGRDGYTF
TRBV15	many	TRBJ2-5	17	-	TGTGCCACCAGCACAAACGAAGGGCCAGGGGAGACGGAGACCCAGTACTTC	CATSTNEGPGETETQYF
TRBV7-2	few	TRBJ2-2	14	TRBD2	TGTGCCAGCCCTTCTAGCGGGAGGGCGTCGGAGCTGTTTTTT	CASPSSGRASELFF
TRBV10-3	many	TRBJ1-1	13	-	TGTGCCATCAGTGACTTGGAGGGAGAGGCAGCTTTCTTT	CAISDLEGEAAFF
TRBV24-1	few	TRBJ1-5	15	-	TGTGCCAGCAGTTATGGGCCCAGGCAGAATCAGCCCCAGCATTTT	CASSYGPRQNQPQHF
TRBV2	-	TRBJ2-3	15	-	TGTGCCAGCAGTGAACAGACTGCCTCCGCAGATACGCAGTATTTT	CASSEQTASADTQYF
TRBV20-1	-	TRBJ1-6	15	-	TGCAGTGCTACAAGAGGGGGTTTGGGGAATTCACCCCTCCACTTT	CSATRGGLGNSPLHF
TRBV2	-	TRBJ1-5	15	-	TGCGCCAGCAGTGATGAGGTAGCGGTCAATGAGCCCCAGCATTTT	CASSDEVAVNEPQHF
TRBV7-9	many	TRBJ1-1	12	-	TGTGCCAGCAGGGAGGGGAACACTGAAGCTTTCTTT	CASREGNTEAFF
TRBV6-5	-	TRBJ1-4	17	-	TGTGCCAGCAGTTACTTGGGGGGGGGTTCAACTAATGAAAAACTGTTTTTT	CASSYLGGGSTNEKLFF
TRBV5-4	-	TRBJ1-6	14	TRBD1	TGTGCCAGCAGACCGGGACAGAATAATTCACCCCTCCACTTT	CASRPGQNNSPLHF
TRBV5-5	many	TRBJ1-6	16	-	TGTGCCAGCAGCTTGGGGGCAGCGGTCCGGCATTCACCCCTCCACTTT	CASSLGAAVRHSPLHF
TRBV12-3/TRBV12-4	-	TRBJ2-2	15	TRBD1	TGTGCCAGCAGTTTTGACAGGGGGCAAAGCGGGGAGCTGTTTTTT	CASSFDRGQSGELFF
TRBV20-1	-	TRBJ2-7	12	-	TGCAGTGCTAGACAATCCCGCTACGAGCAGTACTTC	CSARQSRYEQYF
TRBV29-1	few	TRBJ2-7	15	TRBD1	TGCAGCGTTGAAGCCCCGGACAGGGCGTCCTACGAGCAGTACTTC	CSVEAPDRASYEQYF
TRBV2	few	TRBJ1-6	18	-	TGTGCCAGCAGTTACTCTGAGAGTGTGTCAGGGAGAAATTCACCCCTCCACTTT	CASSYSESVSGRNSPLHF
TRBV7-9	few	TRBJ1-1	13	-	TGTGCCAGCAGCCGGGACGGAAACACTGTCGCTTTCTTT	CASSRDGNTVAFF
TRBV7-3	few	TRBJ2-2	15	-	TGTGCCAGCAGCCCGTTCGGGCGCGAGACGGGGGAGCTGTTTTTT	CASSPFGRETGELFF
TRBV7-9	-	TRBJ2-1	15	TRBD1	TGTGCCAGCAGCCCTGCCCGGACAGGGTTGAATGAGCAGTTCTTC	CASSPARTGLNEQFF
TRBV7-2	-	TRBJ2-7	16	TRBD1	TGTGCCAGCGGAGCAACCTCGACAGGGCGAGGCTACGAGCAGTACTTC	CASGATSTGRGYEQYF
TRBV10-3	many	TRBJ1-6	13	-	TGTGCCATCAGAGAAGATAGTAATTCACCCCTCCACTTT	CAIREDSNSPLHF
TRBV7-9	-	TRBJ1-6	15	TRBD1	TGTGCCAGCAGCTTAAGGGACAGGGAGGATTCACCCCTCCACTTT	CASSLRDREDSPLHF
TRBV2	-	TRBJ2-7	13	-	TGTGCCAGCAGCCCCTATAAGAGATACGAGCAGTACTTC	CASSPYKRYEQYF
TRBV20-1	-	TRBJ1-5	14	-	TGCAGTGCCATGACCGGGACACCGAATCAGCCCCAGCATTTT	CSAMTGTPNQPQHF
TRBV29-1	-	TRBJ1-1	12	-	TGCAGCGTTGATAGCGGGATTTCTGAAGCTTTCTTT	CSVDSGISEAFF
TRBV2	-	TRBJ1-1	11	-	TGTGCCAGCAGGGGCCCGACTGAAGCTTTCTTT	CASRGPTEAFF
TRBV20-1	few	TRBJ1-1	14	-	TGCAGTGCTAGACAGGACAACGTGAACACTGAAGCTTTCTTT	CSARQDNVNTEAFF
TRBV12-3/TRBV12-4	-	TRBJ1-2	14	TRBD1	TGTGCCAGCAGTCAAACAGGGGGCGTCTATGGCTACACCTTC	CASSQTGGVYGYTF
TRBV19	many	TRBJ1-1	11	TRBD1	TGTGCCAGTCTTCACGGGACAGGGGTTTTCTTT	CASLHGTGVFF
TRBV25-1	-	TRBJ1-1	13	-	TGTGCCAGCAGTGACGTCAGGGGATCTAGAGCCTTCTTT	CASSDVRGSRAFF
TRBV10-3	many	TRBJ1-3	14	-	TGTGCCATCAGTGAGTTGGGAAGTGGAAACACCATATATTTT	CAISELGSGNTIYF
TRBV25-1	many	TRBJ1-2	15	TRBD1	TGTGCCAGCAGCCCACCGGGACAGGGGAGCTATGGCTACACCTTC	CASSPPGQGSYGYTF
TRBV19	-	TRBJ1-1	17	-	TGTGCCAGTAGCGTCATTGGGCAGGGGATAAAGTTCACTGAAGCTTTCTTT	CASSVIGQGIKFTEAFF
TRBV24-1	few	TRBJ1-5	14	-	TGTGCCAGCAGGGCACAGGGATATGATCAGCCCCAGCATTTT	CASRAQGYDQPQHF
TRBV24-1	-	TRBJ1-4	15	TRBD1	TGTGCCAGCGGGACAGACCGCAACGGTAATGAAAAACTGTTTTTT	CASGTDRNGNEKLFF
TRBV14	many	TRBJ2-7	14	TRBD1	TGTGCCAGCAGCCCGTGGGCAGGGGGCGGCGAGCAGTACTTC	CASSPWAGGGEQYF
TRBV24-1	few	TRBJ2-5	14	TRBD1	TGTGCCACCAGTGATGCCGGGACAGGGGAACCCCAGTACTTC	CATSDAGTGEPQYF
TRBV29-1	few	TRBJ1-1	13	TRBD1	TGCAGCGTTGGAACAGGGGTTCATACTGAAGCTTTCTTT	CSVGTGVHTEAFF
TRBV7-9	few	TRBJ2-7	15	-	TGTGCCAGCAGCTTAGCACTACAGGGACGCTACGAGCAGTACTTC	CASSLALQGRYEQYF
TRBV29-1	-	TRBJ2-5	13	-	TGCAGCAGCGTATTCTCAGGACAAGAGACCCAGTACTTC	CSSVFSGQETQYF
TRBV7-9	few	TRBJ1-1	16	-	TGTGCCAGCAGCTTCTCTAGGGGGGGCTTGAACACTGAAGCTTTCTTT	CASSFSRGGLNTEAFF
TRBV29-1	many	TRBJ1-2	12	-	TGCAGCGTTGAAGTGGGGGGCTATGGCTACACCTTC	CSVEVGGYGYTF
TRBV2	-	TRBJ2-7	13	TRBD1	TGTGCCAGCGGCCTCCGACAGGGTTACGAGCAGTACTTC	CASGLRQGYEQYF